The entry below describes one T cell receptor (beta chain). This specimen comes from a study of blood T cell repertoires in COVID-19. Study at large: T cells, B-cell-depleted T cells, or PBMCs supplied cDNA or gDNA.

Per the original methods: Counts of nucleated cells, estimated from reference gene primer amplification, were obtained. Measured with immunoSEQ multiplex PCR; TCRdb has only the in-frame clones, and not every one. V and J calls and clone size are as listed in that table; D and trimming were resolved from the DNA. The data hold more than 150,000 clones, with roughly 87% observed a single time. V lost 0 bases and J 0 bases, leaving 9 bases between the germline ends. Germline-derived CDR1 and CDR2 are LNHNV and YYDKDF (reference sequence). The CDR3 length is 15 residues. Participants were aged 18 to 89 years from approximately 25 US areas.

Sequencing was performed on PBMCs or T cells enriched from blood (not recorded which). This receptor was obtained from a man aged 45 to 65 who had recovered from COVID-19. The chain employs TRBV15 and TRBJ2-7; D call uncertain. Here the CDR3 DNA reads TGTGCCACCAGCAGAGATCAGGATCCCTCCTACGAGCAGTACTTC. Translating gives CATSRDQDPSYEQYF.